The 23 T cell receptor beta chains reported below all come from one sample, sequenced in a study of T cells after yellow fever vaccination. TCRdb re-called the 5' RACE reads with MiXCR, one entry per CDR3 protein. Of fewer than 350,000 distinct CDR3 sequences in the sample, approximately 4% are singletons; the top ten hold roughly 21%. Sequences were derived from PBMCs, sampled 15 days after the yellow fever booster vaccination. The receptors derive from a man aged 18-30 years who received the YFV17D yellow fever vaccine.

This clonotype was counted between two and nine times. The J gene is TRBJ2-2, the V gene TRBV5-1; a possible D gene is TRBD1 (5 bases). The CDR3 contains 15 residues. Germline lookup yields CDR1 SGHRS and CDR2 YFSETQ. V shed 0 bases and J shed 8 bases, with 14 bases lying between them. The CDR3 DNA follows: TGCGCCAGCAGCTTGGAAATTGGTGGGGCAGGGGAGCTGTTTTTT. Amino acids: CASSLEIGGAGELFF.

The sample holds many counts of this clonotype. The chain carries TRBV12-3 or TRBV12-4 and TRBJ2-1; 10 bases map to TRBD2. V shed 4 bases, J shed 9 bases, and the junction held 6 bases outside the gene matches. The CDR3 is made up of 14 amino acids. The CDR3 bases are TGTGCCAGCAGTTCGAGCGGGGGGGCGGCTGAGCAGTTCTTC. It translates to CASSSSGGAAEQFF.

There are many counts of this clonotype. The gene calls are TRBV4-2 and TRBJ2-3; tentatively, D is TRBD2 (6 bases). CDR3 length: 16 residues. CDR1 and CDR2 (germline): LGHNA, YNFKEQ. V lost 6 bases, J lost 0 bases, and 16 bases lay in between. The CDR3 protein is CASSQNAGSSTDTQYF. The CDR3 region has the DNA TGTGCCAGCAGTCAAAACGCCGGGAGTAGCACAGATACGCAGTATTTT.

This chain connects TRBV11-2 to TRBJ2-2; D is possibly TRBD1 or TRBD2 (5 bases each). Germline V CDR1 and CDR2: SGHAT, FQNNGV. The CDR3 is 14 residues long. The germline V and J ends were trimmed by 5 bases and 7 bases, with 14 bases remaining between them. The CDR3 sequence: CASSMGPRVGELFF. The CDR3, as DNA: TGTGCCAGCAGCATGGGACCCCGCGTCGGGGAGCTGTTTTTT. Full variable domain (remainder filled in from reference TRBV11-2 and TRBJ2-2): EAGVAQSPRYKIIEKRQSVAFWCNPISGHATLYWYQQILGQGPKLLIQFQNNGVVDDSQLPKDRFSAERLKGVDSTLKIQPAKLEDSAVYLCASSMGPRVGELFFGEGSRLTVL.

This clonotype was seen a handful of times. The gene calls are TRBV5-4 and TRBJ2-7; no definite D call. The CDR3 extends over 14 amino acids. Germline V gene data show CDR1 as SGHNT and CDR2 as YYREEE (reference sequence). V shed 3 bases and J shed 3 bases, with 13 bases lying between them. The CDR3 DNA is TGTGCCAGCAGCTCGGTCGGTGCAATCTACGAGCAGTACTTC. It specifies CASSSVGAIYEQYF. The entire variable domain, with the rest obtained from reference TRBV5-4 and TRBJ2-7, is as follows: ETGVTQSPTHLIKTRGQQVTLRCSSQSGHNTVSWYQQALGQGPQFIFQYYREEENGRGNFPPRFSGLQFPNYSSELNVNALELDDSALYLCASSSVGAIYEQYFGPGTRLTVT.

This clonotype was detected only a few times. The CDR3 DNA reads as TGTGCCAGCAGCGCGAGGGGACTAGCGGGGGACACCCGGGGTGGGACCCAGTACTTC. Amino acids: CASSARGLAGDTRGGTQYF. The V and J genes are TRBV9 and TRBJ2-5; 14 nucleotides line up with TRBD2. Looked up from germline, CDR1 is SGDLS and CDR2 is YYNGEE. This CDR3 region has 19 residues. V gave up 3 bases and J gave up 7 bases; unmatched junction bases: 17.

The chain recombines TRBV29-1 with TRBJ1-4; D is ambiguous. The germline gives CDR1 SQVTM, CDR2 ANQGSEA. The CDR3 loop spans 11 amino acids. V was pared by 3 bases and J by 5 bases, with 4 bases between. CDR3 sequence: CSVDRNEKLFF. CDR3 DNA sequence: TGCAGCGTTGACAGGAATGAAAAACTGTTTTTT.

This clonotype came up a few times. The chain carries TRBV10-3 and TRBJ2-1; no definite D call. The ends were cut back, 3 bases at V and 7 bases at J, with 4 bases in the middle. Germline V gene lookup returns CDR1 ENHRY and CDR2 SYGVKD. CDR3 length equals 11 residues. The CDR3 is CAISEENEQFF. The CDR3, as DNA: TGTGCCATCAGTGAAGAAAATGAGCAGTTCTTC.

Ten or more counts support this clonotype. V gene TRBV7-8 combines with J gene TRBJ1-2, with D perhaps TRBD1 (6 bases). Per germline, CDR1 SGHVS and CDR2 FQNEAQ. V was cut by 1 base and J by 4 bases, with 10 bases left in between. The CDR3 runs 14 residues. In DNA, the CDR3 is TGTGCCAGCAGCTTAGGGCAGGGGCTCTATGGCTACACCTTC. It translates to CASSLGQGLYGYTF.

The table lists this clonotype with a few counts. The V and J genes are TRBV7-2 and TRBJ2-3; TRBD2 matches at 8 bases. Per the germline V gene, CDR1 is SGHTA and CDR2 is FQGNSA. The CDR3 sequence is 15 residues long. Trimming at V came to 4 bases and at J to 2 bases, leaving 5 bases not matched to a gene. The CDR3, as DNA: TGTGCCAGCAGCTCAAGCGGGGGCAACACAGATACGCAGTATTTT. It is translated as CASSSSGGNTDTQYF.

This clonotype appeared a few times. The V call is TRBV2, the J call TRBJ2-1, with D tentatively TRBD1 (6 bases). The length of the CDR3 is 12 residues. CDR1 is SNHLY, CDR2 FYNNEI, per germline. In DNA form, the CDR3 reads TGTGCGACCGCCAGGGGCTACAATGAGCAGTTCTTC. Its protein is CATARGYNEQFF.

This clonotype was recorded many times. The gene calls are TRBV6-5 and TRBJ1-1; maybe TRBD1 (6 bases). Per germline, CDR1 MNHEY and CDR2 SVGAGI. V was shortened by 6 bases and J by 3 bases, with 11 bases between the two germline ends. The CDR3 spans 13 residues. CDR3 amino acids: CASRTGYYTEAFF. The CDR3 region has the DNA TGTGCCAGCAGGACAGGATATTACACTGAAGCTTTCTTT.

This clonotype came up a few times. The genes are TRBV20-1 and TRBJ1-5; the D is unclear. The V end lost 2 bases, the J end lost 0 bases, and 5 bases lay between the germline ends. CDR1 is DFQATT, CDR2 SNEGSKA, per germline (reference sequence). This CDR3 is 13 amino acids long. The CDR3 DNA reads TGCAGTGCTAGAAGTGATAGCAATCAGCCCCAGCATTTT. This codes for CSARSDSNQPQHF.

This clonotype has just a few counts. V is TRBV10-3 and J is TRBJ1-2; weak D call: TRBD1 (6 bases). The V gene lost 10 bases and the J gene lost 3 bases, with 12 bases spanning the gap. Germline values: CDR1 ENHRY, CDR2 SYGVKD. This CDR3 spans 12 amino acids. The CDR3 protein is CATSGQYYGYTF. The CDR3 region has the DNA TGTGCCACTTCCGGACAGTACTATGGCTACACCTTC.

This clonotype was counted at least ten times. Here the CDR3 DNA reads TGTGCCAGCAGACCCATGAGGCGGGGTACCACAGATACGCAGTATTTT. Residues: CASRPMRRGTTDTQYF. The chain combines TRBV27 with TRBJ2-3; TRBD2 might be the D (6 bases). Germline CDR1 and CDR2: MNHEY and SMNVEV (reference sequence). The length of the CDR3 is 16 residues. The V end was cut by 6 bases, the J end by 2 bases, with 18 bases between.

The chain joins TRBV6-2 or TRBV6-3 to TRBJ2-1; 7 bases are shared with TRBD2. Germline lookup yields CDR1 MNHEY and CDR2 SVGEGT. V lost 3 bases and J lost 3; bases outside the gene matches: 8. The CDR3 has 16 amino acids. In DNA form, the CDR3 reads TGTGCCAGCAGTTATATGCTCGGCGGGGGCTACAATGAGCAGTTCTTC. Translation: CASSYMLGGGYNEQFF.

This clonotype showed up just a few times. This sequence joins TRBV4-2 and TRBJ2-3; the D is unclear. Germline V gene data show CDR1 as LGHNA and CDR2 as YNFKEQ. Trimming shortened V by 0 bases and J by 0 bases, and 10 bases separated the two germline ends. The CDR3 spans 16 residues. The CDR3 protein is CASSQDRGTSTDTQYF. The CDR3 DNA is TGTGCCAGCAGCCAAGATAGAGGCACTAGCACAGATACGCAGTATTTT.

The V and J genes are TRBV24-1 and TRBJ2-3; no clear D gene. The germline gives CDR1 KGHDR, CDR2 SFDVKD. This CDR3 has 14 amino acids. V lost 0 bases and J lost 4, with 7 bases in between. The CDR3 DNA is TGTGCCACCAGTGATTTGCCATCAGCAGATACGCAGTATTTT. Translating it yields CATSDLPSADTQYF.

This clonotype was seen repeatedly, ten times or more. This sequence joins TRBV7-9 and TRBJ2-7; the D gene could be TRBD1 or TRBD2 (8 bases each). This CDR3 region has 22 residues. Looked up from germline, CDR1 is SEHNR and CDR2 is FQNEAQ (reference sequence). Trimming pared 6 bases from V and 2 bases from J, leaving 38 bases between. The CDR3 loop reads CASRPIISRQGAWGLGAYEQYV. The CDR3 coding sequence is TGTGCCAGCAGACCTATTATTTCCCGTCAGGGGGCATGGGGACTAGGGGCCTACGAGCAGTACGTC.

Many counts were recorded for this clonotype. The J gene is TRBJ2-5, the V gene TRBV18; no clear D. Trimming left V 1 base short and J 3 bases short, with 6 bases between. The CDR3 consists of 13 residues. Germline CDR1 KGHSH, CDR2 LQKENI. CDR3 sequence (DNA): TGTGCCAGCTCACCACGAAGGGAAGAGACCCAGTACTTC. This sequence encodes CASSPRREETQYF.

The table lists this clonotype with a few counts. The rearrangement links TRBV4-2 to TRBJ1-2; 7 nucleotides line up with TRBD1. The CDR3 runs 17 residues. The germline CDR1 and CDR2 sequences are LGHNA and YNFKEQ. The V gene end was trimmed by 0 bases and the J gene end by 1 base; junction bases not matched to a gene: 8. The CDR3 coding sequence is TGTGCCAGCAGCCAAGAACACCAGGGACAGCATAACTATGGCTACACCTTC. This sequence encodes CASSQEHQGQHNYGYTF.

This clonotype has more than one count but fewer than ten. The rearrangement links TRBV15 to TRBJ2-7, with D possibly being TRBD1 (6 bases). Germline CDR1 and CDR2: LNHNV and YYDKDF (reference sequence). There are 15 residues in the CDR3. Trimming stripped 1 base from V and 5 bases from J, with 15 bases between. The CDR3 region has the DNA TGTGCCACCAGCAGAGTCGTCAGGGGCAGCGACGAGCAGTACTTC. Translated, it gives CATSRVVRGSDEQYF.

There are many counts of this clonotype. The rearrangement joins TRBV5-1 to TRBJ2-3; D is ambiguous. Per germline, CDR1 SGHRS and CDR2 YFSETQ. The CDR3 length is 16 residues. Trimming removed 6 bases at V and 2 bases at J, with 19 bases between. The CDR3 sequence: CASTPAADLLTDTQYF. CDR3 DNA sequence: TGCGCCAGCACCCCGGCCGCGGACCTGCTCACAGATACGCAGTATTTT.